This T cell receptor beta chain was profiled in a study of blood T cell repertoires in COVID-19. Study in general: Samples of COVID-19 (acute and convalescent) were obtained from the United States, Italy and Spain.

The CDR3 is made up of 16 amino acids. Germline-derived CDR1 and CDR2 are SGHVS and FNYEAQ. V was clipped by 5 bases and J by 0 bases, with 14 bases between them. The repertoire was sequenced with immunoSEQ multiplex PCR; TCRdb's copy has only in-frame clones and lacks some. The sample carries 200,000 to 300,000 clones, roughly nine tenths recorded once. The count of this clone is one. The receptor's source is a man aged 60 to 75 who had recovered from COVID-19. Specimen: peripheral blood. The chain joins TRBV7-6 to TRBJ1-5; D remains unclear. CDR3 residues: CASSQSLGFSNQPQHF. In DNA, the CDR3 is TGTGCCAGCAGCCAAAGTCTAGGTTTTAGCAATCAGCCCCAGCATTTT.